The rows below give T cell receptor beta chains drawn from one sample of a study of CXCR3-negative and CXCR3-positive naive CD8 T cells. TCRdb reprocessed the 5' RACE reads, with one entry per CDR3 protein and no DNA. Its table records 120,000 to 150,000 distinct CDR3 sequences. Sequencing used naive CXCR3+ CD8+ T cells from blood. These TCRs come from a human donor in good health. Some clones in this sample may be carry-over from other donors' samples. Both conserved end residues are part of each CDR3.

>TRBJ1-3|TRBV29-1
CSVEVIPGNTIYF
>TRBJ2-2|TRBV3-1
CASSEPGGGNTGELFF
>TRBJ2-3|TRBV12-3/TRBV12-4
CASTIDPRHTQYF
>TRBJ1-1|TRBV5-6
CASSLVNTEAFF
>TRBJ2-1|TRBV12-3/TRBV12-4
CASSEGVGEQFF
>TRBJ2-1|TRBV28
CASSPVREGEQFF
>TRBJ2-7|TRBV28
CASSRPGRVYEQYF
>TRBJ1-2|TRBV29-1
CSVPGTGLRGYTF
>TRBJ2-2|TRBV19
CASSFVQTGELFF
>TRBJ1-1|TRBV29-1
CSAPNTGPGNTEAFF
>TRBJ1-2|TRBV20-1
CSARERGSYGYTF
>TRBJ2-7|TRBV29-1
CSVPDGGGQYF
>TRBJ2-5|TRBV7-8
CASSLPSAVFETQYF
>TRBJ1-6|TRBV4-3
CASSQDAIRGAPYNSPLHF
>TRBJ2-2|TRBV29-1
CSVEATGELFF
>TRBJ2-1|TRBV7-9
CASSLGDRVGEQFF
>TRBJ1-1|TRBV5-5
CASSLGPGQNTEAFF
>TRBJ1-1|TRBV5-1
CASSPGGGGMNTEAFF
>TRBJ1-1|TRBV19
CARPVRNTEAFF
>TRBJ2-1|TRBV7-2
CASSLGQGAPYNEQFF
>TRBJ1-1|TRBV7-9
CASSLDRGPRQGFF
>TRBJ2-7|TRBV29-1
CSVLPDPSYEQYF
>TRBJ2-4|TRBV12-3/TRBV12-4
CASSWAGENIQYF
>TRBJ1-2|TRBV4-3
CASSQDSPSYGYTF
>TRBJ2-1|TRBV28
CASRLAGAVNEQFF
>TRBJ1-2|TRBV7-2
CASSGPGYGGGYTF
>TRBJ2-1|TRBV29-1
CSVEGGRDFAYNEQFF
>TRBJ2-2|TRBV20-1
CSAKTANTGELFF
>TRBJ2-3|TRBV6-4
CASSGGGDTDTQYF
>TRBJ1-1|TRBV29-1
CSVQGLVTEAFF
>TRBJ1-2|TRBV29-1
CSVVEDENYGYTF
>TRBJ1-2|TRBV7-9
CASADGYGYTF
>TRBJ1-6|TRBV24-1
CATSDGTIYNSPLHF
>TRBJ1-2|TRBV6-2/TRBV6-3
CASSYSNLYQDRGDHGYTF
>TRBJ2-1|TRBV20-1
CSARGLAGQFF
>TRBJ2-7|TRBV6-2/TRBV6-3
CASSLSGGSYEQYF
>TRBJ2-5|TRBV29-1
CSVEKSGREEETQYF
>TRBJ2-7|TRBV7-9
CASTPAQLLSYEQYF
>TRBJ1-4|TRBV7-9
CASSQRDRHEKLFF
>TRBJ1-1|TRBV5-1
CASSSTPGSEAFF
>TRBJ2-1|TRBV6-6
CASSYSILTDEREQFF
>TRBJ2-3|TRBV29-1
CSVLGLAGVPEDTQYF
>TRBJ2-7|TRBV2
CASSVIESGGNEQYF
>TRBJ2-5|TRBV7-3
CASSLTGAPETQYF
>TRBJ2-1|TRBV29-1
CSVPPSGGYNEQFF
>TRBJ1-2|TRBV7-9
CASSSPGRPNYGYTF
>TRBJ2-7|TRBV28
CASSILTGGYEQYF
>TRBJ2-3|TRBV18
CASSPLAGDTQYF
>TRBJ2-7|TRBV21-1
CASSKATGQSYEQYF
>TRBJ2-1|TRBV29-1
CSVAGTADNEQFF
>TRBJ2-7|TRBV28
CASSPVSGDTYEQYF